This T cell receptor beta chain emerged from a study of blood T cell repertoires in COVID-19. In the study overall: The United States, Italy and Spain supplied acute and convalescent COVID-19 samples. PBMCs, B-cell-depleted T cells, or T cells were the source of the cDNA or gDNA that made up the material.

Trimming shortened V by 2 bases and J by 7 bases, and 9 bases separated the two germline ends. CDR1 MRHNA and CDR2 SNTAGT come from the germline V gene. The CDR3 contains 13 residues. Patients in Seattle were enrolled during active infection, then followed longitudinally. The repertoire was sequenced with immunoSEQ multiplex PCR; TCRdb's copy has only in-frame clones and lacks some. The sample holds 150,000 to 200,000 clones; approximately 86% are singletons and the top ten take 6.5% to 8.5%. Sequencing was carried out using peripheral blood. The chain couples TRBV6-4 to TRBJ2-1; D is undetermined. This TCR was recovered from a woman aged 40 to 49 with COVID-19, enrolled during active disease. CDR3 region: CASSDDDSNEQFF. The CDR3 nucleotides are TGTGCCAGCAGTGACGACGACTCAAATGAGCAGTTCTTC.